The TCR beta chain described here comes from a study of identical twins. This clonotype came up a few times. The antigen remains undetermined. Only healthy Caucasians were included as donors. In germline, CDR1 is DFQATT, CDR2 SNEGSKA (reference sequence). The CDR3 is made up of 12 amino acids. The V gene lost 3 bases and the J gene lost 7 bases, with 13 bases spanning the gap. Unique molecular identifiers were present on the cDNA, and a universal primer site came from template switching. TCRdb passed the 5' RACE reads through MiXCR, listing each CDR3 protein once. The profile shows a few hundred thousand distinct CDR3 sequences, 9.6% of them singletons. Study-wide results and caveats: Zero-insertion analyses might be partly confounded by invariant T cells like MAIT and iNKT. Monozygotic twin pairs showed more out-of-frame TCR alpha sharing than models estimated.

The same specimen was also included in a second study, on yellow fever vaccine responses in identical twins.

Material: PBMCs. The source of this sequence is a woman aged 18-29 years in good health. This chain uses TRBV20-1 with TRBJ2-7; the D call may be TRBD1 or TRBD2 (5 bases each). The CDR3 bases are TGCAGTGCTAGGGGGGAAGGATGGGAGCAGTACTTC. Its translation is CSARGEGWEQYF.